This T cell receptor (beta chain) was identified during a study of blood T cell repertoires in COVID-19. Study in general: Researchers got acute and convalescent COVID-19 samples from the United States, Italy and Spain. From T cells, B-cell-depleted T cells, or PBMCs came the material, which was cDNA or gDNA.

The V end lost 3 bases, the J end lost 3 bases, and 18 bases lay between the germline ends. The CDR3 sequence is 16 residues long. Germline V lookup: CDR1 MNHEY, CDR2 SVGAGI. Authors' methods: Estimation of nucleated cell counts relied on the amplification of reference gene primers. Sequenced by immunoSEQ multiplex PCR; TCRdb stores in-frame clones only, minus some. D and trimming come from the DNA, and the V and J calls and clone size come from that table. The data show fewer than 300,000 clones, over 75% seen once. Participant age was about 18 to 89 years, and participants resided in fewer than 30 US areas.

This receptor was obtained from a woman aged 25 to 45 who had recovered from COVID-19. The chain employs TRBV6-5 and TRBJ2-7; the D gene is possibly TRBD1 (6 bases). Sequencing was done on a sample of PBMCs or T cells enriched from blood (not recorded which). The CDR3 here is CASSYDRRTGNYEQYF. DNA for the CDR3: TGTGCCAGCAGTTATGACAGACGCACAGGGAACTACGAGCAGTACTTC.